This section outlines one TCR beta chain sequence together with its context. The CDR3 covers 18 residues. Germline V CDR1 and CDR2: SGHAT, FQNNGV. V was shortened by 2 bases and J by 0 bases, with 17 bases between the two germline ends. The sample comes from a study of cytomegalovirus exposure and HLA in healthy donors. Primers: 60 Vbeta forward and 13 Jbeta reverse. Only in-frame clones appear in the TCRdb table, and some are missing; sequencing was by immunoSEQ multiplex PCR. The sample lists roughly 100,000 clones, about 81% occurring once. The rearrangement uses TRBV11-2 and TRBJ2-1; weak D call: TRBD2 (5 bases). This clonotype was sampled from a man aged 30-40 years in good health and CMV-seronegative. The sequenced material came from PBMCs. Here the CDR3 DNA reads TGTGCCAGCAGCTTAAGGATTTCAGCGGCTGTCTCCTACAATGAGCAGTTCTTC. Its protein is CASSLRISAAVSYNEQFF.